A selection of T cell receptor beta chains follows, all from one sample in a study of monozygotic twins with inflammatory bowel disease. Using the 5' RACE reads, TCRdb records one entry per CDR3 protein without DNA. The specimen's table records approximately 330,000 distinct CDR3 sequences. Sample: blood. These receptors were collected from a human donor with ulcerative colitis or Crohn's disease, or a healthy co-twin of an affected twin (not recorded which). The CDR3 runs from the conserved cysteine through the conserved F or W.

j_gene: TRBJ2-3
v_gene: TRBV7-8
CDR3aa: CASSLETSVGTQYF

j_gene: TRBJ2-2
v_gene: TRBV5-1
CDR3aa: CASSLAGPTANTGELFF

j_gene: TRBJ2-7
v_gene: TRBV12-3/TRBV12-4
CDR3aa: CASSNLQYEQYF

j_gene: TRBJ1-1
v_gene: TRBV6-6
CDR3aa: CASRGTGSEAFF

j_gene: TRBJ2-2
v_gene: TRBV7-8
CDR3aa: CASSSFEGNELFF

j_gene: TRBJ1-1
v_gene: TRBV10-2
CDR3aa: CASSDPGRGPYEAFF

j_gene: TRBJ2-3
v_gene: TRBV28
CDR3aa: CASSETGRADTQYF

j_gene: TRBJ1-4
v_gene: TRBV6-1
CDR3aa: CASSEAGKDEKLFF

j_gene: TRBJ2-3
v_gene: TRBV21-1
CDR3aa: CASRRPDTQYF

j_gene: TRBJ2-7
v_gene: TRBV27
CDR3aa: CASSFGVASPYEQYF

j_gene: TRBJ2-7
v_gene: TRBV5-1
CDR3aa: CASSWRGQGGSEQYF

j_gene: TRBJ1-1
v_gene: TRBV19
CDR3aa: CASGETGDTEAFF

j_gene: TRBJ1-1
v_gene: TRBV7-9
CDR3aa: CASSRGDRENTEAFF

j_gene: TRBJ2-7
v_gene: TRBV19
CDR3aa: CASSTRDYSYEQYF

j_gene: TRBJ1-2
v_gene: TRBV12-3/TRBV12-4
CDR3aa: CASSRPGADGYTF

j_gene: TRBJ1-1
v_gene: TRBV5-4
CDR3aa: CASSLDIMNTEAFF

j_gene: TRBJ2-1
v_gene: TRBV29-1
CDR3aa: CSVVLINEQFF

j_gene: TRBJ1-2
v_gene: TRBV30
CDR3aa: CAWSGTSGQWFFF

j_gene: TRBJ2-1
v_gene: TRBV5-6
CDR3aa: CASSLLTSGIGYEQFF

j_gene: TRBJ2-7
v_gene: TRBV7-8
CDR3aa: CASSLAREDRYREQYF

j_gene: TRBJ2-7
v_gene: TRBV30
CDR3aa: CAWSGPPYEQYF

j_gene: TRBJ2-5
v_gene: TRBV6-2/TRBV6-3
CDR3aa: CASSYPRRGQETQYF

j_gene: TRBJ2-4
v_gene: TRBV12-3/TRBV12-4
CDR3aa: CASSLTGAGNIQYF

j_gene: TRBJ2-1
v_gene: TRBV4-1
CDR3aa: CASSQTEGPNEQFF

j_gene: TRBJ2-3
v_gene: TRBV5-4
CDR3aa: CASSLGQGRRNTQYF

j_gene: TRBJ1-4
v_gene: TRBV4-3
CDR3aa: CASSPLRGDEKLFF

j_gene: TRBJ1-2
v_gene: TRBV7-9
CDR3aa: CASSLGPDRIDYGYTF

j_gene: TRBJ2-7
v_gene: TRBV20-1
CDR3aa: CSASQGQRDEQYF

j_gene: TRBJ2-2
v_gene: TRBV28
CDR3aa: CASKIISGGELFF

j_gene: TRBJ2-1
v_gene: TRBV19
CDR3aa: CASSIAAPGATEQFF

j_gene: TRBJ2-4
v_gene: TRBV7-2
CDR3aa: CASSLVDGKNIQYF

j_gene: TRBJ1-4
v_gene: TRBV2
CDR3aa: CASSELKLLGIF

j_gene: TRBJ2-2
v_gene: TRBV3-1
CDR3aa: CASSSRHTGELFF

j_gene: TRBJ1-2
v_gene: TRBV7-2
CDR3aa: CASSPPRWGPNYGYTF

j_gene: TRBJ2-3
v_gene: TRBV12-3/TRBV12-4
CDR3aa: CASSSWGASTDTQYF

j_gene: TRBJ2-5
v_gene: TRBV10-3
CDR3aa: CAISEGNHEQETQYF

j_gene: TRBJ1-1
v_gene: TRBV5-1
CDR3aa: CASSFATGASTEAFF

j_gene: TRBJ1-1
v_gene: TRBV20-1
CDR3aa: CSASDRRNTEAFF

j_gene: TRBJ1-1
v_gene: TRBV12-3/TRBV12-4
CDR3aa: CASSLGRGMNTEAFF

j_gene: TRBJ1-6
v_gene: TRBV18
CDR3aa: CASSPPTGKSNSPLHF

j_gene: TRBJ2-1
v_gene: TRBV19
CDR3aa: CASRYHRDIYNEQFF

j_gene: TRBJ2-2
v_gene: TRBV5-1
CDR3aa: CASSLQGTGELFF

j_gene: TRBJ2-1
v_gene: TRBV5-6
CDR3aa: CASSSRQGMWNEQFF

j_gene: TRBJ1-6
v_gene: TRBV10-3
CDR3aa: CAIKDASGGGNSPLHF

j_gene: TRBJ2-7
v_gene: TRBV10-1
CDR3aa: CASLDGKAYEQYF

j_gene: TRBJ1-1
v_gene: TRBV20-1
CDR3aa: CSALTGFTEAFF

j_gene: TRBJ2-7
v_gene: TRBV27
CDR3aa: CASRQGFLYEQYF

j_gene: TRBJ2-1
v_gene: TRBV5-6
CDR3aa: CASSLTSDEQFF

j_gene: TRBJ2-7
v_gene: TRBV5-1
CDR3aa: CASSLGAGAYEQYF

j_gene: TRBJ2-6
v_gene: TRBV12-3/TRBV12-4
CDR3aa: CASSTGQLSGANVLTF

j_gene: TRBJ2-7
v_gene: TRBV5-1
CDR3aa: CASSSLPDTSYEQYF

j_gene: TRBJ1-3
v_gene: TRBV10-3
CDR3aa: CAIRETGSGNTIYF

j_gene: TRBJ1-1
v_gene: TRBV5-1
CDR3aa: CASSWVGYTEAFF